The T cell receptor (beta chain) under discussion was sequenced for a study of T cell responses to AZD1222 COVID-19 vaccine. This clone was found once. The antigen is undetermined. Libraries were prepared by immunoSEQ multiplex PCR; TCRdb keeps only in-frame clonotypes and omits some of them. The table shows 100,000 or so clones, with approximately 91% occurring only once. Findings and caveats of the study: Possibly, clonal diversity was underestimated; donors were largely white British and included more females. Baseline antibody screening turned up just a handful of seropositive AZD1222 recipients.

The CDR3 covers 18 residues. J gave up 0 bases and V 4 bases, and 11 bases lay outside the gene matches. Germline-derived CDR1 and CDR2 are MNHNS and SASEGT. Sequenced here: peripheral blood, sampled on day 0 of AZD1222 vaccination. The rearrangement uses TRBV6-1 and TRBJ2-3; 9 bases map to TRBD1. The source is an adult in good health. In DNA, the CDR3 is TGTGCCAGCAGTGGAAGAAGGAACAGGGGGCTTAGCACAGATACGCAGTATTTT. It is translated as CASSGRRNRGLSTDTQYF.